The 9 T cell receptor beta chains below come from one sample, sequenced in a study of shared clonotypes between healthy human individuals. Produced via immunoSEQ multiplex PCR; TCRdb's table is partial and in-frame only. This table has 2 million to 2.5 million clones, over 90% appearing once. Sequenced sample: naive CD4+ T cells from PBMCs. The sample's subset: CD45RA+ positively selected. The receptor set was obtained from a man aged 18 to 35 in good health. Some clones in this sample may be carry-over from other donors' samples.

This chain uses TRBV4-2 with TRBJ2-2; D not certain. Germline V gene lookup returns CDR1 LGHNA and CDR2 YNFKEQ. Trimming removed 0 bases at V and 6 bases at J, with 8 bases between. This CDR3 has 14 residues. CDR3 nucleotides: TGTGCCAGCAGCCAAGATCTGAGGTCCGGGGAGCTGTTTTTT. Translating it yields CASSQDLRSGELFF.

V gene TRBV6-1 combines with J gene TRBJ2-5; 9 bases are shared with TRBD2. The ends lost 3 bases at V and 2 bases at J; junction bases unmatched: 4. This CDR3 comprises 15 residues. CDR1 MNHNS and CDR2 SASEGT come from the germline V gene. CDR3 amino acids: CASSDFGLAQETQYF. CDR3 nucleotide sequence: TGTGCCAGCAGTGATTTCGGACTAGCGCAAGAGACCCAGTACTTC.

This clone was picked up one time. The junction shows a germline mismatch at one end, possibly a read error. V usage is TRBV5-1 and J usage is TRBJ2-7; D unresolved. This CDR3 region has 16 residues. From germline, CDR1 is SGHRS and CDR2 YFSETQ. In DNA form, the CDR3 reads TGCGCCAGCAGGTTGGCCGGTCGGGTGCAAGGCTACGAGCAGTACTTC. It encodes CASRLAGRVQGYEQYF.

V usage is TRBV6-5 and J usage is TRBJ2-1; no definite D call. The CDR3 runs 15 residues. Trimming removed 0 bases at V and 4 bases at J, with 10 bases between. Germline assignment: CDR1 MNHEY and CDR2 SVGAGI. The CDR3 loop is CASSYSTDVYNEQFF. CDR3 coding DNA: TGTGCCAGCAGTTACTCGACGGACGTATACAATGAGCAGTTCTTC.

Notes on this clone: The CDR3 ends on some other residue instead of the conserved phenylalanine or tryptophan, so this is likely a read error. V gene TRBV19 combines with J gene TRBJ1-5; tentatively, D is TRBD1 (5 bases). The V end was cut by 5 bases, the J end by 2 bases, with 16 bases between. Germline V gene lookup returns CDR1 LNHDA and CDR2 SQIVND (reference sequence). The CDR3 consists of 16 residues. Written as DNA, the CDR3 is TGTGCCAGTAGTCCGACGCGGGGACGGGGCAATCAGCCCCAGCATCTT. Translation: CASSPTRGRGNQPQHL.

V and J are TRBV15 and TRBJ2-3; either TRBD1 or TRBD2 may fit D (5 bases each). CDR3 length: 17 residues. Germline CDR1 is LNHNV and CDR2 is YYDKDF (reference sequence). The ends were cut back, 0 bases at V and 2 bases at J, with 15 bases in the middle. In DNA form, the CDR3 reads TGTGCCACCAGCAGAGATCCAGCAGGGACCTACACAGATACGCAGTATTTT. Its protein is CATSRDPAGTYTDTQYF.

As regards this clone: This sample also contains other DNA sequences that code for the same CDR3. V usage is TRBV9 and J usage is TRBJ2-7, with D perhaps assigned TRBD1 or TRBD2 (5 bases each). The CDR3 sequence is 15 residues long. V dropped 0 bases and J dropped 0 bases, with 10 bases sitting between them. Germline CDR1 reads SGDLS; CDR2 reads YYNGEE. The CDR3: CASSVVGESSYEQYF. The DNA of the CDR3 is TGTGCCAGCAGCGTAGTGGGGGAATCCTCCTACGAGCAGTACTTC.

The chain carries TRBV11-3 and TRBJ2-5; 12 positions match TRBD1. In germline, CDR1 is SGHNT, CDR2 YENEEA. The CDR3 has 15 residues. J was trimmed by 4 bases and V by 0 bases; bases with no gene match: 0. CDR3 coding DNA: TGTGCCAGCAGCTTAGAGGGACAGGGGGCAGAGACCCAGTACTTC. Its translation is CASSLEGQGAETQYF. The whole variable domain, filled in from reference TRBV11-3 and TRBJ2-5, reads EAGVVQSPRYKIIEKKQPVAFWCNPISGHNTLYWYLQNLGQGPELLIRYENEEAVDDSQLPKDRFSAERLKGVDSTLKIQPAELGDSAVYLCASSLEGQGAETQYFGPGTRLLVL.

The V call is TRBV10-3, the J call TRBJ2-7, with 8 bases fitting TRBD1. CDR1 ENHRY and CDR2 SYGVKD come from the germline V gene. V shed 7 bases and J 3 bases; nucleotides not matched to a gene: 11. The length of the CDR3 is 15 residues. In nucleotides, the CDR3 is TGTGCCATCAAAGGGCAGGGGGCGAGCATCTACGAGCAGTACTTC. It translates to CAIKGQGASIYEQYF.